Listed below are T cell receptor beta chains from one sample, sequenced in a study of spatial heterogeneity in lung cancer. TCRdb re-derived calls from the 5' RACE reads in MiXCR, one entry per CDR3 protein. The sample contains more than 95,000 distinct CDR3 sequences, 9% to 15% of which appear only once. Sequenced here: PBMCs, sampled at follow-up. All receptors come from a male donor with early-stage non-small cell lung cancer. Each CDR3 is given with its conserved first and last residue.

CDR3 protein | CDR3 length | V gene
CASSRTQNTEAFF | 13 | TRBV5-1
CASSEHRTVNTEAFF | 15 | TRBV6-1
CASGSSGWSTEAFF | 14 | TRBV12-5
CASSSGQGLIRHSGEYF | 17 | TRBV6-5
CAISQGTGNTIYF | 13 | TRBV10-3
CASSARGGSGGVETQYF | 17 | TRBV9
CASRDRHWEDSPLHF | 15 | TRBV6-1
CASSLDSPKGKLFF | 14 | TRBV27
CASSRTLQEWGNQPQHF | 17 | TRBV12-3/TRBV12-4
CASSDRWSNTQYF | 13 | TRBV10-2
CASSGGQGATDTQYF | 15 | TRBV10-1
CASSAGTDNSPLHF | 14 | TRBV6-2/TRBV6-3
CASSLDRMSSYEQYF | 15 | TRBV27
CASSQARGTIYF | 12 | TRBV4-3
CAISDGGRIAYNEQFF | 16 | TRBV10-3
CSARSVTGGNTEAFF | 15 | TRBV20-1
CASTSGTANTEAFF | 14 | TRBV6-4
CASSLGQELSGYTF | 14 | TRBV9
CASSLVVVMATGELFF | 16 | TRBV7-6
CASSQDSGGGYNEQFF | 16 | TRBV14
CASRLPGAGHYGYTF | 15 | TRBV12-2
CASSKRGGEHGYTF | 14 | TRBV5-4
CASSVTAVVSPLHF | 14 | TRBV7-9
CASSHWGEEQFF | 12 | TRBV6-5
CSVTAWFKDTEAFF | 14 | TRBV29-1
CSVGQGLGQPQHF | 13 | TRBV29-1
CASSPPRAGGPGGTKNIQYF | 20 | TRBV7-2
CASRTSGNEQYF | 12 | TRBV6-2/TRBV6-3
CASSPEQGTQPQHF | 14 | TRBV4-1
CASSPVGTDTQYF | 13 | TRBV12-3/TRBV12-4
CASSSGLAGGSGYEQYF | 17 | TRBV7-6
CASSPGTSYNSPLHF | 15 | TRBV9
CASSYAGEAYGYTF | 14 | TRBV6-5
CASSLSDRVGYGYTF | 15 | TRBV6-2/TRBV6-3
CASSAGGTGELFF | 13 | TRBV7-3
CASSLDGWRYSYNEQFF | 17 | TRBV7-2
CASSGGQGAFF | 11 | TRBV9
CASSLADRAYGYTF | 14 | TRBV5-1
CAISEGPLYEQYF | 13 | TRBV10-3
CASERLMGGSPLHF | 14 | TRBV11-2
CASSEWAGRSNTEAFF | 16 | TRBV6-1
CATSDPGLAYNEQFF | 15 | TRBV24-1
CASTFPSGGGDTQYF | 15 | TRBV7-2
CASSFGPGGWQRQETQYF | 18 | TRBV7-9
CSVEYGVNTEAFF | 13 | TRBV29-1
CASSLPGLAGQYF | 13 | TRBV11-2
CASSPSTGSSYEQYF | 15 | TRBV18
CASSSYKVHSYNEQFF | 16 | TRBV7-6
CASSQRTRLETQYF | 14 | TRBV7-9
CSAPEGGPGANVLTF | 15 | TRBV20-1
CASRTGGSGGAFF | 13 | TRBV3-1
CASREQTNSNQPQHF | 15 | TRBV2
CASSPHGGLNTGELFF | 16 | TRBV7-8
CASSLTQGVGTEAFF | 15 | TRBV7-9